These 19 T cell receptor beta chains were sequenced from one sample in a study of blood T cell repertoires in COVID-19 (TCRdb year 2020). Libraries came from the immunoSEQ multiplex PCR assay. This is the immuneACCESS table as TCRdb keeps it, with only in-frame sequences that have V and J called. A part of the clones is gone; compared with another copy, unresolved V genes explain less than half, and the rest is unexplained. In all, the sample holds 45,000 to 75,000 clones, and around 88% of those were seen once. The ten largest account for less than 5% of the sample. The sample was peripheral blood. The receptors shown here come from a man aged 60-69 years with acute or convalescent COVID-19.

The genes are TRBV15 and TRBJ1-1; weak D call: TRBD1 (5 bases). Trimming stripped 8 bases from V and 1 base from J, with 11 bases between. CDR3 length: 13 residues. Germline assignment: CDR1 LNHNV and CDR2 YYDKDF (reference sequence). CDR3 loop: CATRRQQNTEAFF. CDR3 coding DNA: TGTGCCACCCGGAGACAGCAGAACACTGAAGCTTTCTTT.

The rearrangement uses TRBV7-9 and TRBJ2-1; TRBD2 matches at 7 bases. This CDR3 has 17 amino acids. Germline V gene data show CDR1 as SEHNR and CDR2 as FQNEAQ (reference sequence). After removal of 5 bases from V and 4 bases from J, the junction contained 14 bases not matched to a gene. The CDR3 loop is CASSPPARLAVYNEQFF. The DNA for the CDR3 is TGTGCCAGCAGCCCCCCGGCACGGCTAGCGGTTTACAATGAGCAGTTCTTC.

This clone appeared a few times. This chain connects TRBV4-1 to TRBJ1-2, with TRBD1 identical over 7 bases. The CDR3 runs to 13 residues. The V gene end was trimmed by 0 bases and the J gene end by 14 bases; junction bases not matched to a gene: 9. Germline V lookup: CDR1 MGHRA, CDR2 YSYEKL. The CDR3 DNA reads TGCGCCAGCAGCCAAGATTGGGGGACAGCTAGAACCTTC. Its protein is CASSQDWGTARTF.

This sequence joins TRBV3-1 (or the pseudogene TRBV3-2) and TRBJ1-2; no firm D call. V lost 3 bases to trimming and J lost 2 bases, with 10 bases between them. The germline V gene encodes CDR1 LGHDT and CDR2 YNNKEL (reference sequence). The CDR3 is made up of 14 amino acids. This CDR3 is CASSQSASNYGYTF. The CDR3 region has the DNA TGTGCCAGCAGCCAGTCTGCAAGCAACTATGGCTACACCTTC.

This chain connects TRBV7-9 to TRBJ1-5; 7 bases line up with TRBD1. CDR3 size: 14 residues. Germline CDR1 and CDR2: SEHNR and FQNEAQ (reference sequence). The V and J ends lost 5 bases and 4 bases, in that order; junction bases with no gene match: 5. The CDR3 protein is CASSGAGGNQPQHF. The CDR3 nucleotides read TGTGCCAGCAGCGGCGCAGGGGGAAATCAGCCCCAGCATTTT.

The rearrangement joins TRBV5-1 to TRBJ1-2, with 8 bases matching TRBD1. The CDR3 runs 13 residues. V shed 7 bases, J shed 7 bases, and the junction held 9 bases outside the gene matches. Germline V gives CDR1 SGHRS, CDR2 YFSETQ. The CDR3 is CASSNPGGAGYTF. The CDR3 DNA is TGCGCCAGCTCGAACCCAGGGGGCGCTGGCTACACCTTC.

The chain carries TRBV7-3 and TRBJ2-2, with D possibly matching TRBD2 (5 bases). Between the trimmed V and J ends, which lost 1 base and 3 bases, there was a span of 9 bases. This CDR3 region has 15 residues. Germline-derived CDR1 and CDR2 are SGHTA and FQGTGA. The CDR3, as DNA: TGTGCCAGCAGCTTAAGGGGAGCTGACACCGGGGAGCTGTTTTTT. It is translated as CASSLRGADTGELFF. Based on the CDR3 plus reference TRBV7-3 and TRBJ2-2, the full variable domain is GAGVSQTPSNKVTEKGKYVELRCDPISGHTALYWYRQSLGQGPEFLIYFQGTGAADDSGLPNDRFFAVRPEGSVSTLKIQRTERGDSAVYLCASSLRGADTGELFFGEGSRLTVL.

V is TRBV19 and J is TRBJ2-7; 13 nucleotides agree with TRBD2. The ends lost 4 bases at V and 1 base at J; junction bases unmatched: 7. Germline CDR1 is LNHDA and CDR2 is SQIVND (reference sequence). The CDR3 length is 17 residues. The CDR3 here is CASSTGLAGDGSYEQYF. Here the CDR3 DNA reads TGTGCCAGTAGTACAGGACTAGCGGGAGACGGGTCCTACGAGCAGTACTTC.

The rearrangement links TRBV3-1 (or the pseudogene TRBV3-2) to TRBJ2-7, with TRBD2 matching 10 bases. J gave up 6 bases and V 1 base, and 6 bases lay outside the gene matches. Germline V lookup: CDR1 LGHDT, CDR2 YNNKEL (reference sequence). The CDR3 consists of 15 residues. In DNA, the CDR3 is TGTGCCAGCAGCCAAGCGCTAGCGGGAGCACGCGAGCAGTACTTC. This sequence encodes CASSQALAGAREQYF.

The rearrangement uses TRBV7-3 and TRBJ1-5, with TRBD1 matching over 7 bases. CDR1 is SGHTA and CDR2 is FQGTGA in the germline V gene. V was clipped by 6 bases and J by 4 bases; unmatched bases: 3. The CDR3 has 13 amino acids. The CDR3 DNA is TGTGCCAGCAGTCCAGGGGGTAATCAGCCCCAGCATTTT. This translates into CASSPGGNQPQHF.

The V and J genes are TRBV27 and TRBJ1-6; 8 bases agree with TRBD1. Germline loops: CDR1 MNHEY, CDR2 SMNVEV (reference sequence). The CDR3 length is 17 residues. The V segment lost 3 bases and the J segment 1 base; nucleotides outside the gene matches: 5. The CDR3 region has the DNA TGTGCCAGCAGTTTTGGACAGGGTAGTTCCTATAATTCACCCCTCCACTTT. This gives the protein CASSFGQGSSYNSPLHF.

The chain couples TRBV5-1 to TRBJ1-3; no reliable D call. In germline, CDR1 is SGHRS, CDR2 YFSETQ. V dropped 5 bases and J dropped 1 base, with 7 bases sitting between them. The CDR3 is 13 amino acids. The CDR3 loop is CASRVTSGNTIYF. CDR3 in DNA: TGCGCCAGCAGAGTTACTTCTGGAAACACCATATATTTT.

CDR3 bases: TGTGCCAGCAGCTTATATCGTGGGAGTTCGGATACGCAGTATTTT. This encodes CASSLYRGSSDTQYF. This rearrangement joins TRBV7-9 to TRBJ2-3, with TRBD2 as a possible D gene (5 bases). Trimming took off 2 bases at V and 6 bases at J, with 15 bases between the two ends. This CDR3 has 15 amino acids. Germline-derived CDR1 and CDR2 are SEHNR and FQNEAQ (reference sequence).

The rearrangement joins TRBV9 to TRBJ2-1, with TRBD1 matching 8 bases. Germline V CDR1 and CDR2: SGDLS, YYNGEE. V lost 4 bases, J lost 3 bases, and 3 bases stayed unmatched. The CDR3 is 14 amino acids. CDR3 in DNA: TGTGCCAGCAGCTTCAGGGGGCTCTACAATGAGCAGTTCTTC. It codes for CASSFRGLYNEQFF. Looking up the rest from reference TRBV9 and TRBJ2-1 gives the full variable domain: DSGVTQTPKHLITATGQRVTLRCSPRSGDLSVYWYQQSLDQGLQFLIQYYNGEERAKGNILERFSAQQFPDLHSELNLSSLELGDSALYFCASSFRGLYNEQFFGPGTRLTVL.

CDR3 coding DNA: TGCGCCAGCACTCTCTCCCCAGGGGGCAGAGGTCCTATCAATCAGCCCCAGCATTTT. Translation: CASTLSPGGRGPINQPQHF. The chain employs TRBV23-1 and TRBJ1-5; 8 bases are a match to TRBD1. TRBV23-1 is assigned to the ORF class and has an uncertain function. This CDR3 spans 19 amino acids. Germline trimming cut 7 bases from V and 3 bases from J; bases unmatched to any gene: 20.

The J gene is TRBJ2-5, the V gene TRBV24-1; no clear D. Germline V gene sequence: CDR1 KGHDR, CDR2 SFDVKD. The CDR3 is made up of 13 amino acids. V shed 10 bases and J shed 2 bases, with 13 bases lying between them. The CDR3 DNA reads as TGTGCCACTGCGCCCCACGGGCAAGAGACCCAGTACTTC. Its translation is CATAPHGQETQYF.

The rearrangement links TRBV7-2 to TRBJ2-7; TRBD2 might be the D (6 bases). V lost 1 base and J 4 bases, leaving 14 bases between the germline ends. This CDR3 contains 15 residues. CDR1 is SGHTA, CDR2 FQGNSA, per germline. CDR3 DNA: TGTGCCAGCAGCTTAGGCGGGGACGGGCGTTACGAGCAGTACTTC. This encodes CASSLGGDGRYEQYF.

This sequence joins TRBV28 and TRBJ2-7, with D tentatively TRBD1 (6 bases). Trimming removed 4 bases from V and 3 bases from J, with 19 bases in between. This CDR3 is built from 16 residues. CDR1 and CDR2 from the germline V gene are MDHEN and SYDVKM. The DNA of the CDR3 is TGTGCCAGCAGTTCCTTGTCCGGGACATGGGGCTACGAGCAGTACTTC. Translated, it gives CASSSLSGTWGYEQYF.

This chain connects TRBV19 to TRBJ1-5; 8 bases match TRBD1. V lost 5 bases to trimming and J lost 4 bases; unmatched junction nucleotides: 7. This CDR3 is built from 15 residues. The germline CDR1 and CDR2 sequences are LNHDA and SQIVND (reference sequence). CDR3 DNA: TGTGCCAGTAGTGCGACCGGGACAGGAAATCAGCCCCAGCATTTT. Encoded protein: CASSATGTGNQPQHF.